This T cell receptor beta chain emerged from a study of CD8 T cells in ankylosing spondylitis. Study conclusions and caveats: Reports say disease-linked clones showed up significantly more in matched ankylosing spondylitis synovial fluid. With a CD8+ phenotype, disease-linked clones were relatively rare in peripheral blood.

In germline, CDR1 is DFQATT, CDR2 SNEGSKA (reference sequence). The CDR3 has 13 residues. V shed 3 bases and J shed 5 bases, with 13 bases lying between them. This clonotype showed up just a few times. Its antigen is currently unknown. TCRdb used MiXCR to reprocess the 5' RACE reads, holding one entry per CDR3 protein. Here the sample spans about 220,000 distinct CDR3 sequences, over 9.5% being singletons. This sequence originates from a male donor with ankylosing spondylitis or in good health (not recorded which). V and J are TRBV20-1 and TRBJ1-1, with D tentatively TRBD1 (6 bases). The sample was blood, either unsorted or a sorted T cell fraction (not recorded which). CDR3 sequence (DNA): TGCAGTGCTAGCTGGGGGCCGGCGACTGAAGCTTTCTTT. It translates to CSASWGPATEAFF.